A single sample is the source of the 19 T cell receptor beta chains below, sequenced in a study of T-cell reconstitution after alpha-beta-depleted transplantation in children. Using unique molecular identifiers, the investigators prepared the TCRbeta library. TCRdb called the PCR reads again in MiXCR, with one record for every CDR3 protein. The sample shows a few hundred thousand distinct CDR3 sequences, 10% to 15% of them seen only once. The input for sequencing was PBMCs, taken from the stem cell graft. These receptors came from a human donor who donated a stem cell graft to a child with Fanconi anemia.

This clonotype has just a few counts. The V and J genes are TRBV5-3 and TRBJ2-1, with a weak D call TRBD2 (5 bases). TRBV5-3 is given ORF status, its function remaining uncertain. V lost 9 bases and J lost 4, with 23 bases in between. The length of the CDR3 is 16 residues. CDR3 loop: CATQNPSNFGYNEQFF. In DNA, the CDR3 is TGTGCCACCCAGAACCCTAGCAACTTTGGATACAATGAGCAGTTCTTC.

V is TRBV20-1 and J is TRBJ2-1, with 9 bases identical to TRBD2. There are 16 residues in the CDR3. V trimming: 3 bases; J trimming: 2 bases; junction bases outside the gene matches: 8. Per the germline V gene, CDR1 is DFQATT and CDR2 is SNEGSKA (reference sequence). This CDR3 is CSASKIAGATYNEQFF. The DNA for the CDR3 is TGCAGTGCTAGTAAAATAGCGGGGGCTACCTACAATGAGCAGTTCTTC.

This clonotype was recorded many times. The chain couples TRBV5-1 to TRBJ2-2; the D is unclear. The V gene lost 1 base and the J gene lost 0 bases, with 4 bases spanning the gap. CDR1 is SGHRS and CDR2 is YFSETQ in the germline V gene. This CDR3 comprises 14 residues. The CDR3 sequence: CASSLSSNTGELFF. The CDR3 bases are TGCGCCAGCAGCTTGAGCTCGAACACCGGGGAGCTGTTTTTT.

This clonotype turned up a few times. The rearrangement joins TRBV20-1 to TRBJ1-5, with D possibly matching TRBD1 (6 bases). V was shortened by 6 bases and J by 2 bases, with 17 bases between the two germline ends. This CDR3 comprises 15 residues. Germline CDR1 reads DFQATT; CDR2 reads SNEGSKA (reference sequence). The CDR3 region is CSAGGRSAGNQPQHF. Written as DNA, the CDR3 is TGCAGTGCGGGGGGGCGGTCGGCTGGCAATCAGCCCCAGCATTTT.

The rearrangement uses TRBV4-3 and TRBJ2-2; D unclear. The CDR3 spans 17 residues. Germline CDR1 and CDR2: LGHNA and YSLEER. V was trimmed by 4 bases and J by 6 bases, leaving 21 bases between them. The CDR3 reads CASSPTWGPNPAGELFF. Written as DNA, the CDR3 is TGCGCCAGCAGCCCTACTTGGGGTCCCAATCCCGCCGGGGAGCTGTTTTTT.

This clonotype was seen ten or more times. The chain employs TRBV20-1 and TRBJ1-5; D is ambiguous. In germline, CDR1 is DFQATT, CDR2 SNEGSKA (reference sequence). The CDR3 runs 15 residues. V lost 4 bases, J lost 0 bases, and 13 bases lay in between. The CDR3 sequence: CSANQERFSNQPQHF. CDR3 sequence (DNA): TGCAGTGCTAATCAGGAGCGTTTTAGCAATCAGCCCCAGCATTTT.

This clonotype was seen a handful of times. This chain connects TRBV4-2 to TRBJ1-1, with 7 bases fitting TRBD1. Germline CDR1 reads LGHNA; CDR2 reads YNFKEQ. The ends lost 0 bases at V and 7 bases at J; junction bases unmatched: 8. The CDR3 has 15 residues. As DNA, the CDR3 is TGTGCCAGCAGCCAAGATTTAGGAAGGGACAGTGAAGCTTTCTTT. This translates into CASSQDLGRDSEAFF.

The gene calls are TRBV29-1 and TRBJ2-7; D may be TRBD1 or TRBD2 (6 bases each). V lost 0 bases, J lost 2 bases, and 17 bases lay in between. The CDR3 covers 16 residues. Germline lookup yields CDR1 SQVTM and CDR2 ANQGSEA. The CDR3 DNA reads as TGCAGCGTTGAAGATCGGAGGGGGGCGAGTACCTACGAGCAGTACTTC. Translation: CSVEDRRGASTYEQYF.

This clonotype was counted ten times or more. The chain links TRBV7-9 to TRBJ1-1; TRBD1 aligns across 7 bases. The CDR3 sequence is 15 residues long. CDR1 SEHNR and CDR2 FQNEAQ come from the germline V gene (reference sequence). Trimming removed 4 bases from V and 3 bases from J; junction bases left unmatched: 8. The chain's CDR3 is CASSSRAGGDTEAFF. As DNA, the CDR3 is TGTGCCAGCAGCTCGCGAGCAGGGGGAGACACTGAAGCTTTCTTT. Variable domain in full (rest from reference TRBV7-9 and TRBJ1-1): DTGVSQNPRHKITKRGQNVTFRCDPISEHNRLYWYRQTLGQGPEFLTYFQNEAQLEKSRLLSDRFSAERPKGSFSTLEIQRTEQGDSAMYLCASSSRAGGDTEAFFGQGTRLTVV.

The chain carries TRBV5-1 and TRBJ1-6, with a possible D match to TRBD1 (6 bases). Trimming pared 0 bases from V and 9 bases from J, leaving 7 bases between. Per germline, CDR1 SGHRS and CDR2 YFSETQ. CDR3 length: 13 residues. Here the CDR3 DNA reads TGCGCCAGCAGCTTGGCAGGGGCTTCACCCCTCCACTTT. Translating gives CASSLAGASPLHF. Supplemented by reference TRBV5-1 and TRBJ1-6, the full variable domain reads KAGVTQTPRYLIKTRGQQVTLSCSPISGHRSVSWYQQTPGQGLQFLFEYFSETQRNKGNFPGRFSGRQFSNSRSEMNVSTLELGDSALYLCASSLAGASPLHFGNGTRLTVT.

The chain uses TRBV6-1 and TRBJ2-3; the D is unclear. V lost 4 bases and J 8 bases, leaving 19 bases between the germline ends. The CDR3 consists of 15 residues. CDR1 MNHNS and CDR2 SASEGT come from the germline V gene. This CDR3 is CASSGSQRLGVTQYF. In DNA form, the CDR3 reads TGTGCCAGCAGTGGCTCCCAGCGCCTCGGTGTTACGCAGTATTTT.

There are many counts of this clonotype. The chain recombines TRBV4-3 with TRBJ2-1, with D unclear. CDR1 and CDR2 (germline): LGHNA, YSLEER. The CDR3 length is 14 residues. V was pared by 2 bases and J by 4 bases, with 9 bases between. The CDR3 reads CASSQHLEYNEQFF. DNA of the CDR3: TGCGCCAGCAGCCAACACCTAGAATACAATGAGCAGTTCTTC.

This rearrangement joins TRBV18 to TRBJ2-2; 10 bases match TRBD1. CDR1 and CDR2 from the germline V gene are KGHSH and LQKENI. V shed 3 bases, J shed 6 bases, and the junction held 7 bases outside the gene matches. The CDR3 consists of 16 residues. CDR3 nucleotide sequence: TGTGCCAGCTCACCGCCGGGACAGGGGTTTGCCGGGGAGCTGTTTTTT. Protein sequence: CASSPPGQGFAGELFF.

This clonotype was seen at least ten times. V gene TRBV20-1 combines with J gene TRBJ2-1, with a weak D call TRBD1 (5 bases). This CDR3 region has 15 residues. V was trimmed by 6 bases and J by 0 bases, leaving 15 bases between them. Germline V CDR1 and CDR2: DFQATT, SNEGSKA (reference sequence). CDR3: CSASLLTDSYNEQFF. DNA of the CDR3: TGCAGTGCCAGCCTCCTGACAGACTCCTACAATGAGCAGTTCTTC.

A few counts support this clonotype. The chain uses TRBV18 and TRBJ1-3; the D is unclear. Between the trimmed V and J ends, which lost 3 bases and 4 bases, there was a span of 16 bases. The CDR3 loop spans 16 amino acids. In germline, CDR1 is KGHSH, CDR2 LQKENI. The CDR3 loop is CASSPGPHGGGNTIYF. For the CDR3, the DNA is TGTGCCAGCTCACCCGGGCCTCACGGTGGGGGAAACACCATATATTTT. Combining the CDR3 with reference TRBV18 and TRBJ1-3 gives the whole variable domain NAGVMQNPRHLVRRRGQEARLRCSPMKGHSHVYWYRQLPEEGLKFMVYLQKENIIDESGMPKERFSAEFPKEGPSILRIQQVVRGDSAAYFCASSPGPHGGGNTIYFGEGSWLTVV.

This clonotype was observed many times. V gene TRBV5-6 combines with J gene TRBJ2-1; tentatively, D is TRBD1 or TRBD2 (5 bases each). Germline lookup yields CDR1 SGHDT and CDR2 YYEEEE. The CDR3 has 13 residues. Trimming stripped 6 bases from V and 7 bases from J, with 14 bases between. The DNA of the CDR3 is TGTGCCAGCACCTCTTTGGGGGTGAATGAGCAGTTCTTC. Translating it yields CASTSLGVNEQFF.

The V gene is TRBV20-1, the J gene TRBJ2-5; 8 nucleotides line up with TRBD1. The CDR3 consists of 12 residues. Trimming removed 5 bases from V and 5 bases from J; junction bases left unmatched: 4. Germline CDR1 reads DFQATT; CDR2 reads SNEGSKA (reference sequence). CDR3 protein: CSARTGWETQYF. Here the CDR3 DNA reads TGCAGTGCTCGGACAGGGTGGGAGACCCAGTACTTC.

This clonotype was observed a few times. The genes are TRBV7-2 and TRBJ2-1; D uncertain. Germline V gene data show CDR1 as SGHTA and CDR2 as FQGNSA. Trimming took 10 bases from V and 0 from J, leaving 10 bases between them. This CDR3 contains 13 residues. CDR3 bases: TGTGCCACGTCATGGGGCTCCTACAATGAGCAGTTCTTC. It codes for CATSWGSYNEQFF.

This clonotype was recorded many times. This chain connects TRBV27 to TRBJ1-1; no clear D gene. The germline gives CDR1 MNHEY, CDR2 SMNVEV (reference sequence). CDR3 length: 13 residues. V gave up 6 bases and J gave up 1 base, with 9 bases separating them. CDR3: CASSWRENTEAFF. Here the CDR3 DNA reads TGTGCCAGCAGCTGGAGGGAGAACACTGAAGCTTTCTTT.